Listed below are T cell receptor beta chains from one sample, sequenced in a study of ipilimumab plus nivolumab after autologous stem cell transplantation. Generated by immunoSEQ multiplex PCR, the TCRdb table keeps only in-frame clones and is missing some. The sample consists of 15,000 to 20,000 clones, roughly 77% of them appearing once. Sequenced material: PBMCs, taken in a trial of ipilimumab plus nivolumab as post-transplant consolidation. The receptors shown here come from a male donor with diffuse large B-cell lymphoma. Each CDR3 is given with its conserved first and last residue. The D gene is left open where the match is weak. The size of a clone is reported for some rows only, either as once, few or many, or as a class for expanded clones.

J gene,V gene,clone size,D gene,CDR3 DNA,CDR3 protein
TRBJ2-7,TRBV4-2,.,.,TGTGCCAGCAGCCAAGGAAGCGAGCAGTACTTC,CASSQGSEQYF
TRBJ2-6,TRBV6-1,.,.,TGTGCCAGCAGTGAACGAGATAGGGCTGGGGCCAACGTCCTGACTTTC,CASSERDRAGANVLTF
TRBJ2-1,TRBV4-3,.,TRBD2,TGCGCCAGCAGCCGCAAAATCACTACCGGGACTATAAACAATGAGCAGTTCTTC,CASSRKITTGTINNEQFF
TRBJ1-1,TRBV4-3,.,.,TGCGCCAGCAGCCTTTTAGGGAACACTGAAGCTTTCTTT,CASSLLGNTEAFF
TRBJ2-5,TRBV20-1,.,.,TGCAGTGCTGGCGGAGCGACCCAGTACTTC,CSAGGATQYF
TRBJ2-3,TRBV19,.,.,TGTGCCAGTAGTATCCGACTACGTAGTGGAGATACGCAGTATTTT,CASSIRLRSGDTQYF
TRBJ1-5,TRBV28,.,.,TGTGCCAGCACCATGACAATTCAGCCCCAGCATTTT,CASTMTIQPQHF
TRBJ1-1,TRBV7-8,.,.,TGTGCCAGCAAAGTGTGGGGCGGAAGTGTGAACACTGAAGCTTTCTTT,CASKVWGGSVNTEAFF
TRBJ1-1,TRBV7-9,.,.,TGTGCCAGCAGCCACTCAGGAAAGAACACTGAAGCTTTCTTT,CASSHSGKNTEAFF
TRBJ2-5,TRBV14,.,TRBD2,TGTGCCAGCAGCCGCTTGGGAGGGGAGACCCAGTACTTC,CASSRLGGETQYF
TRBJ1-5,TRBV7-8,.,.,TGTGCCAGCAGCTTTCGGAGGGACAGCAATCAGCCCCAGCATTTT,CASSFRRDSNQPQHF
TRBJ1-1,TRBV29-1,once,.,TGCAGCGTTGAATACCCCTCGGCCAGCCGAGGAGCTTTCTTT,CSVEYPSASRGAFF
TRBJ2-7,TRBV19,.,.,TGTGCCAGTAGTATCTCAACAGGGTGGGAAGGGGAGCAGTACTTC,CASSISTGWEGEQYF
TRBJ2-1,TRBV9,few,.,TGTGCCAGCTCTGTACTCGACAATGAGCAGTTCTTC,CASSVLDNEQFF
TRBJ2-3,TRBV5-4,.,TRBD1,TGTGCCAGCAGCTTGGAAGGGGGCAACACAGATACGCAGTATTTT,CASSLEGGNTDTQYF
TRBJ2-1,TRBV6-1,.,.,TGTGCCAGCAGTGTCCCAGGCCCGGGGTACAATGAGCAGTTCTTC,CASSVPGPGYNEQFF
TRBJ2-1,TRBV30,once,.,TGTGCCTGGAGGGCAACCCTCCCCTACAATGAGCAGTTCTTC,CAWRATLPYNEQFF
TRBJ2-1,TRBV4-3,.,.,TGCGCCAGCAGCCAAGATTTCGGCCTCTTTTTCTCCTACAATGAGCAGTTCTTC,CASSQDFGLFFSYNEQFF
TRBJ2-2,TRBV7-2,.,TRBD2,TGTGCCAGCAGCTTAGGGGCGGGAGGGCCAGGCACCGGGGAGCTGTTTTTT,CASSLGAGGPGTGELFF
TRBJ2-7,TRBV27,.,.,TGTGCCAGCAGTTTATCTTGGGGGGCGCAGGCCGAGCAGTACTTC,CASSLSWGAQAEQYF
TRBJ1-2,TRBV29-1,.,.,TGCAGCGCCACCCCTGGGGCACAGCCTTATGGCTACACCTTC,CSATPGAQPYGYTF
TRBJ1-2,TRBV7-6,.,.,TGTGCCAGCAGCTTAGCGGAGGGGAGGGAATCTTATGGCTACACCTTC,CASSLAEGRESYGYTF
TRBJ2-7,TRBV9,.,.,TGTGCCAGCAGCGCGGGACTTATACCCTACGAGCAGTACTTC,CASSAGLIPYEQYF
TRBJ2-1,TRBV10-1,.,.,TGCGCCAGCAGTGCACTAGCCTCATACAATGAGCAGTTCTTC,CASSALASYNEQFF
TRBJ2-5,TRBV19,.,.,TGTGCCAGTAGTATATCCGGGAGAGAGCAGACCCAGTACTTC,CASSISGREQTQYF
TRBJ2-1,TRBV4-2,.,TRBD2,TGTGCCAGCAGCCATGAACTCGGACTAGCGGGAAGGAATGAGCAGTTCTTC,CASSHELGLAGRNEQFF
TRBJ1-2,TRBV9,large,.,TGTGCCAGCAGCGCCGCCCCAGGAGCGAACTATGGCTACACCTTC,CASSAAPGANYGYTF
TRBJ2-2,TRBV4-2,.,.,TGTGCCAGCACGCGCTCGGGCAGGACGAACACCGGGGAGCTGTTTTTT,CASTRSGRTNTGELFF
TRBJ2-3,TRBV7-6,few,.,TGTGCCAGCAGCGGAGGGCCCGGGGATACGCAGTATTTT,CASSGGPGDTQYF
TRBJ1-2,TRBV4-1,few,.,TGCGCCAGCAGCCAAGACTGGGGGGGTGACTATGGCTACACCTTC,CASSQDWGGDYGYTF
TRBJ2-7,TRBV6-6,.,TRBD2,TGTGCCACCCTGGGCGGACTAGCGGGAGCCTACGAGCAGTACTTC,CATLGGLAGAYEQYF
TRBJ1-6,TRBV6-1,.,.,TGTGCCAGCAGTGAATTTAGGGGTTCACCCCTCCACTTT,CASSEFRGSPLHF
TRBJ1-1,TRBV19,few,.,TGTGCCAGTAGTTTACGGATAGGGGGTTTCACTGAAGCTTTCTTT,CASSLRIGGFTEAFF
TRBJ1-2,TRBV30,medium-sized,TRBD1,TGTGCCTGGGAAAAGGACAGGGGACTTTGGGGCTACACCTTC,CAWEKDRGLWGYTF
TRBJ2-7,TRBV4-3,.,.,TGCGCCAGCAGCCTTGGCCACAACGGGCTCGGAGGTGCCTACGAGCAGTACTTC,CASSLGHNGLGGAYEQYF
TRBJ2-5,TRBV19,.,.,TGTGCCAGTAGTATGGCCGGGCTTCAGCAAGAGACCCAGTACTTC,CASSMAGLQQETQYF
TRBJ2-7,TRBV12-5,.,TRBD1,TGTGCTAGTGGTTCGTGCCCCGGGGGACAGGGATTCTGCGAGCAGTACTTC,CASGSCPGGQGFCEQYF
TRBJ2-7,TRBV19,.,.,TGTGCCAGTAAGGGAGCGTTCTCCTACGAGCAGTACTTC,CASKGAFSYEQYF
TRBJ2-1,TRBV2,.,.,TGTGCCAGCAGTGGGCGGCGGATCGGTCCCAATGAGCAGTTCTTC,CASSGRRIGPNEQFF
TRBJ2-1,TRBV2,.,TRBD2,TGTGCCAGCAGTGATCTTAGCAGGGAGGGTGAGCAGTTCTTC,CASSDLSREGEQFF
TRBJ1-1,TRBV6-6,.,TRBD1,TGTGCCAGCAGCCGCGGGGGGACAGGGAGGACTGAAGCTTTCTTT,CASSRGGTGRTEAFF
TRBJ2-7,TRBV7-3,.,TRBD1,TGTGCCAGCAGCTTAACTGACAGGGGAACCGTGCAGTACTTC,CASSLTDRGTVQYF
TRBJ2-3,TRBV12-5,.,TRBD1,TGTGCTAGTGGTTCCGGACAGGGTTCAGATACGCAGTATTTT,CASGSGQGSDTQYF
TRBJ1-3,TRBV30,.,.,TGTGCCTGGAGAAGGTACGACCTTGCTTACTCTGGAAACACCATATATTTT,CAWRRYDLAYSGNTIYF
TRBJ2-5,TRBV25-1,.,.,TGTGCCAGCAGTGAATCGGGGCGCGAGACCCAGTACTTC,CASSESGRETQYF
TRBJ2-7,TRBV5-4,.,.,TGTGCCAGCAGCTTGGGGGCAGGGTTGATCGACGAGCAGTACTTC,CASSLGAGLIDEQYF
TRBJ2-1,TRBV6-4,.,.,TGTGCCAGCAGTGAAATAGAGGGAAAGCAGTTCTTC,CASSEIEGKQFF
TRBJ2-5,TRBV29-1,few,.,TGCAGCGTTGTTAAACAGCTAGAGACCCAGTACTTC,CSVVKQLETQYF
TRBJ1-1,TRBV7-2,.,.,TGTGCCAGCAGCCTGGGGGTGCAGAGCGCTGAAGCTTTCTTT,CASSLGVQSAEAFF
TRBJ2-7,TRBV19,.,.,TGTGCCAGTAGTATTCCGGGGACGCGCTACGAGCAGTACTTC,CASSIPGTRYEQYF
TRBJ2-7,TRBV7-9,.,.,TGTGCCAGCAGCTCCACGAGGGGTATAATGTACGAGCAGTACTTC,CASSSTRGIMYEQYF
TRBJ2-5,TRBV5-1,once,TRBD2,TGCGCCAGCACTTCAGCGGGGGGAGAAGAGACCCAGTACTTC,CASTSAGGEETQYF
TRBJ1-2,TRBV11-2,.,.,TGTGCCAGCAGCTTTTCGGACGGCTCTGATGGCTACACCTTC,CASSFSDGSDGYTF